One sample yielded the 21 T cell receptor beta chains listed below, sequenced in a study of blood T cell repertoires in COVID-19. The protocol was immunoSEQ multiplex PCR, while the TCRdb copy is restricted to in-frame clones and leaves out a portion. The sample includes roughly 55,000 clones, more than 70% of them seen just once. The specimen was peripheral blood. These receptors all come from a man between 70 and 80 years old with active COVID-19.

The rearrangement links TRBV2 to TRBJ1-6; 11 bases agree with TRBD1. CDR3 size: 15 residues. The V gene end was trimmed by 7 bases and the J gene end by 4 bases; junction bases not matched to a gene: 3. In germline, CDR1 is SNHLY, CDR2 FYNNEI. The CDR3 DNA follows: TGTGCCAGCATCCGGGACAGGGGGTATAATTCACCCCTCCACTTT. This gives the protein CASIRDRGYNSPLHF. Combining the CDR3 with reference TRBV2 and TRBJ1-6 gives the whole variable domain EPEVTQTPSHQVTQMGQEVILRCVPISNHLYFYWYRQILGQKVEFLVSFYNNEISEKSEIFDDQFSVERPDGSNFTLKIRSTKLEDSAMYFCASIRDRGYNSPLHFGNGTRLTVT.

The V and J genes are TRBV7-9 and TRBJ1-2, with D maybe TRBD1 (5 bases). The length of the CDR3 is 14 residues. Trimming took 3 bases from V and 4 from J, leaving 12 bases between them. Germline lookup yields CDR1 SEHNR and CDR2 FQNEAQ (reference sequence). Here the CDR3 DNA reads TGTGCCAGCAGCTTGTCCTTCGGGGGCTATGGCTACACCTTC. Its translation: CASSLSFGGYGYTF.

CDR3 nucleotides: TGTGCCAGCGGGGGTAACAGAGGAGGGTATGGCTACACCTTC. It yields the protein CASGGNRGGYGYTF. This rearrangement joins TRBV28 to TRBJ1-2; D is possibly TRBD1 (5 bases). Germline values: CDR1 MDHEN, CDR2 SYDVKM. CDR3 length: 14 amino acids. Trimming stripped 8 bases from V and 5 bases from J, with 18 bases between.

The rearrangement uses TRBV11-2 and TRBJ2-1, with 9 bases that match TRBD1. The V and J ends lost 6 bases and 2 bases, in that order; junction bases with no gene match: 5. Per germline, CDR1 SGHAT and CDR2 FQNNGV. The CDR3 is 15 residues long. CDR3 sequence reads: CASSPTGGPYNEQFF. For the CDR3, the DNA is TGTGCCAGCAGTCCCACAGGGGGCCCCTACAATGAGCAGTTCTTC.

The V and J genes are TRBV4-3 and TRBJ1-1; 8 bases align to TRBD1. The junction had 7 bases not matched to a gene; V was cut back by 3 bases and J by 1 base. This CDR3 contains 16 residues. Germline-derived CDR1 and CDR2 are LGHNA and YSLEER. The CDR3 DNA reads TGCGCCAGCAGCCAGGTACCCGACAGGGGGAACACTGAAGCTTTCTTT. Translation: CASSQVPDRGNTEAFF.

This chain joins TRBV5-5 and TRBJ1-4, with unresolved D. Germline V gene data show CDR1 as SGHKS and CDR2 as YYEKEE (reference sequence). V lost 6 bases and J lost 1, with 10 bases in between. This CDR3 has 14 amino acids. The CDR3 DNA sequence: TGTGCCAGCATCGCTAGTGGAACTAATGAAAAACTGTTTTTT. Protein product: CASIASGTNEKLFF.

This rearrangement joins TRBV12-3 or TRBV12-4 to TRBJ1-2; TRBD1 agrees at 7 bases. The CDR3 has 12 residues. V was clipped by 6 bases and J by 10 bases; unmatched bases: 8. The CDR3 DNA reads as TGTGCCAGCAGGTCTACAGGGGTAGACTACACCTTC. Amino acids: CASRSTGVDYTF.

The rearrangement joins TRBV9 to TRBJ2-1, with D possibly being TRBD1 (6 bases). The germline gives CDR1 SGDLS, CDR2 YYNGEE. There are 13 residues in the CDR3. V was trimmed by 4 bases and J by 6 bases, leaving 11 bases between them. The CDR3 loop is CASSLRGFNEQFF. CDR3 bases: TGTGCCAGCAGCTTAAGGGGGTTCAATGAGCAGTTCTTC.

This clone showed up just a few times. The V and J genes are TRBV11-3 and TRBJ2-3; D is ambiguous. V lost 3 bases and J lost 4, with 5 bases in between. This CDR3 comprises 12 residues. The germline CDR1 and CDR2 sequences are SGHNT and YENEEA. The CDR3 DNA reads TGTGCCAGCAGCTTCTACGCAGATACGCAGTATTTT. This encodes CASSFYADTQYF.

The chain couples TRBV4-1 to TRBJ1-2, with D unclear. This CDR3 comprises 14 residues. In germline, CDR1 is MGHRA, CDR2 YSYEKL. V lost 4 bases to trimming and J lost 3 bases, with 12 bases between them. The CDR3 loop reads CASSRVEGDYGYTF. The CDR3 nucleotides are TGCGCCAGCAGCCGGGTCGAGGGAGACTATGGCTACACCTTC.

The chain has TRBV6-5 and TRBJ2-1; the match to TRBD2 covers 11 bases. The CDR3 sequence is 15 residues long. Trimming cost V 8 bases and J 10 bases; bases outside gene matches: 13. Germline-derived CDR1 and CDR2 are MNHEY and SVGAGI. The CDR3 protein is CASGSVAGGPGEQFF. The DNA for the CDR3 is TGTGCCAGCGGGTCGGTAGCGGGGGGGCCGGGAGAGCAGTTCTTC.

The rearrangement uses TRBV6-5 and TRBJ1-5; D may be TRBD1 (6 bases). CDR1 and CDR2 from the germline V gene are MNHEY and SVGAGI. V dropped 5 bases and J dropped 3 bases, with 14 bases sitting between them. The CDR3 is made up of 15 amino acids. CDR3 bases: TGTGCCAGCAGTCTAGACAGGCCCTCCAATCAGCCCCAGCATTTT. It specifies CASSLDRPSNQPQHF.

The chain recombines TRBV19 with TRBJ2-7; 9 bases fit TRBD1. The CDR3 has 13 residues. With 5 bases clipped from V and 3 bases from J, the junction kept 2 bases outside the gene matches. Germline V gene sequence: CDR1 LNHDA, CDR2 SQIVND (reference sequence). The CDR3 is CASSSGQGYEQYF. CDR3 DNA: TGTGCCAGTAGTTCGGGACAGGGCTACGAGCAGTACTTC.

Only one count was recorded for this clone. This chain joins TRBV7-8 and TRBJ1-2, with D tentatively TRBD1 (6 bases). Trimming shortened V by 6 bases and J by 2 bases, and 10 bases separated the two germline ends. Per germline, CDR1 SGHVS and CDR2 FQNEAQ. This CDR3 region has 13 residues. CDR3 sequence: CASSLGANYGYTF. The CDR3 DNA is TGTGCCAGCAGTTTGGGGGCCAACTATGGCTACACCTTC.

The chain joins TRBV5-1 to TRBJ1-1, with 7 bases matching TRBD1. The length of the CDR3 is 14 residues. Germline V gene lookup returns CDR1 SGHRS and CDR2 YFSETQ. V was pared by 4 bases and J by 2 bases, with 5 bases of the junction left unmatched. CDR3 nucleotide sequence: TGCGCCAGCAGCCCCCAGGGGGGAAACACTGAAGCTTTCTTT. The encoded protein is CASSPQGGNTEAFF.

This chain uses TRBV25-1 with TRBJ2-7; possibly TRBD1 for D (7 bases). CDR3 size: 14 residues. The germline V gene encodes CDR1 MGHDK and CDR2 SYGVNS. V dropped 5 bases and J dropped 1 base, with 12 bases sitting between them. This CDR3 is CASSRPGGSYEQYF. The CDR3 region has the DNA TGTGCCAGCAGTCGTCCAGGGGGGTCCTACGAGCAGTACTTC.

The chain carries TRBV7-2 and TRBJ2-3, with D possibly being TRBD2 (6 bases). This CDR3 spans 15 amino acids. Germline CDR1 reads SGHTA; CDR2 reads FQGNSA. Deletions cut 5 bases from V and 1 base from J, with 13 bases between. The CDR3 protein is CASSREIAGTDTQYF. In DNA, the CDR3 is TGTGCCAGCAGCCGGGAGATAGCGGGCACAGATACGCAGTATTTT.

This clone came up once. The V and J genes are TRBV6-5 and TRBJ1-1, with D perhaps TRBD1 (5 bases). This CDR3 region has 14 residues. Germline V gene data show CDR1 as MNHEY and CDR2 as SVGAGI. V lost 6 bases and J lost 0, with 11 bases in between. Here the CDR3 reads CASRRDYMNTEAFF. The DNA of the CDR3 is TGTGCCAGCAGGCGGGACTACATGAACACTGAAGCTTTCTTT.

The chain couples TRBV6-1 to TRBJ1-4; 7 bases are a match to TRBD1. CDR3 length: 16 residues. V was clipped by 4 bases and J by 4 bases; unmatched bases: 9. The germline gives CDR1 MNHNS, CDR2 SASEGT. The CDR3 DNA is TGTGCCAGCAGTGCAAAGACAGGGCAGGGTAATGAAAAACTGTTTTTT. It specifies CASSAKTGQGNEKLFF.

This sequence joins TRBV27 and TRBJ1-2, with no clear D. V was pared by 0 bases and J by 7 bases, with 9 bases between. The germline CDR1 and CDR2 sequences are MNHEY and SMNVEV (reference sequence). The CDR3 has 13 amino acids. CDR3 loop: CASSLSRTFGYTF. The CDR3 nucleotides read TGTGCCAGCAGTTTATCGAGGACTTTTGGCTACACCTTC.

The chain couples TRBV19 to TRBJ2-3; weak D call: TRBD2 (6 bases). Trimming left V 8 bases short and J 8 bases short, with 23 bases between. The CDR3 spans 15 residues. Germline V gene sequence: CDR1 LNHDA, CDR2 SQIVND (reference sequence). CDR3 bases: TGTGCCAGTGGTTGGCCGGGGGAGAAAAGGGGTACGCAGTATTTT. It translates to CASGWPGEKRGTQYF.